This passage covers 11 T cell receptor beta chains from one sample sequenced in a study of T cell changes during pregnancy in multiple sclerosis. Using immunoSEQ multiplex PCR, the repertoire was profiled, and TCRdb retains in-frame clones only, with some absent. Seen here are approximately 44,000 clones, roughly 90% observed once, and the top ten hold 0.55% to 0.7%. The sequences come from CD4+ T cells from peripheral blood mononuclear cells, collected in the first trimester of pregnancy. These receptors were obtained from a female donor with multiple sclerosis, enrolled in a pregnancy study.

Judged by abundance, this clone is medium-sized. This chain joins TRBV11-2 and TRBJ1-1; D not certain. V dropped 6 bases and J dropped 8 bases, with 16 bases sitting between them. There are 13 residues in the CDR3. CDR1 and CDR2 (germline): SGHAT, FQNNGV. CDR3 sequence reads: CASRLGPQMEAFF. The CDR3 nucleotides are TGTGCCAGCAGGCTTGGCCCTCAGATGGAAGCTTTCTTT.

The DNA of the CDR3 is TGCGCCAGCAGTCTGGGCAGCAACACTGAAGCTTTCTTT. This encodes CASSLGSNTEAFF. The chain links TRBV10-1 to TRBJ1-1, with D uncertain. The V end lost 5 bases, the J end lost 2 bases, and 9 bases lay between the germline ends. The CDR3 covers 13 residues. Germline V gene lookup returns CDR1 WNHNN and CDR2 SYGVQD (reference sequence).

This chain links TRBV21-1 with TRBJ2-1; TRBD2, as called in the table, went unchecked against the DNA. TRBV21-1 is flagged as a pseudogene. The CDR3 consists of 17 residues. CDR3 DNA sequence: TGTGCCAGAAGGGAGGTTCCGGAGGGCCGCCCCTACAATGAGCAGTTCTTC. Its protein is CARREVPEGRPYNEQFF.

The chain links TRBV5-1 to TRBJ2-7, with a possible D match to TRBD2 (5 bases). The CDR3 consists of 15 residues. Between the trimmed V and J ends, which lost 5 bases and 2 bases, there was a span of 17 bases. Per the germline V gene, CDR1 is SGHRS and CDR2 is YFSETQ. The CDR3 region is CASSSDQPGTYEQYF. CDR3 coding DNA: TGCGCCAGCAGTTCCGATCAACCCGGGACCTACGAGCAGTACTTC.

The chain carries TRBV6-1 and TRBJ2-6; perhaps TRBD1 as D (5 bases). The V and J ends lost 5 bases and 0 bases respectively, with 8 bases between them. There are 15 residues in the CDR3. Germline V gives CDR1 MNHNS, CDR2 SASEGT. CDR3 nucleotide sequence: TGTGCCAGCAGTAGAGACAGCTCTGGGGCCAACGTCCTGACTTTC. Encoded protein: CASSRDSSGANVLTF.

The V gene is TRBV15, the J gene TRBJ2-7, with D perhaps matching TRBD2 (5 bases). The V end was cut by 0 bases, the J end by 5 bases, with 17 bases between. Germline V gene data show CDR1 as LNHNV and CDR2 as YYDKDF (reference sequence). CDR3 length equals 16 residues. DNA for the CDR3: TGTGCCACCAGCAGAGACTCTCTAGGGTTGGGAGACGAGCAGTACTTC. Its translation is CATSRDSLGLGDEQYF.

The V call is TRBV2, the J call TRBJ1-2; D is ambiguous. The CDR3 loop spans 14 amino acids. The V gene's germline CDR1 is SNHLY and CDR2 FYNNEI. V lost 7 bases to trimming and J lost 4 bases, with 16 bases between them. The CDR3 nucleotides are TGTGCCAGCAAGGCAACACAAGAGGTCTATGGCTACACCTTC. This sequence encodes CASKATQEVYGYTF.

The genes are TRBV28 and TRBJ2-1, with 14 bases lining up with TRBD2. The germline gives CDR1 MDHEN, CDR2 SYDVKM. The CDR3 covers 15 residues. The V gene end was trimmed by 8 bases and the J gene end by 4 bases; junction bases not matched to a gene: 4. CDR3 protein: CASRGLAGGYNEQFF. The CDR3 nucleotides read TGTGCCAGCCGTGGACTAGCGGGAGGTTACAATGAGCAGTTCTTC.

This chain joins TRBV7-2 and TRBJ2-3; no reliable D call. The V end was cut by 2 bases, the J end by 7 bases, with 4 bases between. This CDR3 region has 11 residues. Germline V gives CDR1 SGHTA, CDR2 FQGNSA. CDR3 protein: CASSLSNTQYF. CDR3 DNA sequence: TGTGCCAGCAGCTTATCAAATACGCAGTATTTT.

The chain couples TRBV15 to TRBJ2-1; 7 bases are a match to TRBD1. Germline V gene sequence: CDR1 LNHNV, CDR2 YYDKDF (reference sequence). The CDR3 is 16 amino acids. V trimming: 3 bases; J trimming: 4 bases; junction bases outside the gene matches: 9. The CDR3 coding sequence is TGTGCCACCAGCAGCGGACAGGCCTCAACGTACAATGAGCAGTTCTTC. Translating it yields CATSSGQASTYNEQFF.

The rearrangement links TRBV27 to TRBJ1-4, with a tentative D call TRBD1 (6 bases). CDR1 and CDR2 from the germline V gene are MNHEY and SMNVEV (reference sequence). CDR3 length: 14 residues. Trimming cost V 2 bases and J 4 bases, with 8 bases left between them. This CDR3 reads CASSLTGLNEKLFF. The CDR3 nucleotides read TGTGCCAGCAGTTTAACAGGGCTTAATGAAAAACTGTTTTTT.